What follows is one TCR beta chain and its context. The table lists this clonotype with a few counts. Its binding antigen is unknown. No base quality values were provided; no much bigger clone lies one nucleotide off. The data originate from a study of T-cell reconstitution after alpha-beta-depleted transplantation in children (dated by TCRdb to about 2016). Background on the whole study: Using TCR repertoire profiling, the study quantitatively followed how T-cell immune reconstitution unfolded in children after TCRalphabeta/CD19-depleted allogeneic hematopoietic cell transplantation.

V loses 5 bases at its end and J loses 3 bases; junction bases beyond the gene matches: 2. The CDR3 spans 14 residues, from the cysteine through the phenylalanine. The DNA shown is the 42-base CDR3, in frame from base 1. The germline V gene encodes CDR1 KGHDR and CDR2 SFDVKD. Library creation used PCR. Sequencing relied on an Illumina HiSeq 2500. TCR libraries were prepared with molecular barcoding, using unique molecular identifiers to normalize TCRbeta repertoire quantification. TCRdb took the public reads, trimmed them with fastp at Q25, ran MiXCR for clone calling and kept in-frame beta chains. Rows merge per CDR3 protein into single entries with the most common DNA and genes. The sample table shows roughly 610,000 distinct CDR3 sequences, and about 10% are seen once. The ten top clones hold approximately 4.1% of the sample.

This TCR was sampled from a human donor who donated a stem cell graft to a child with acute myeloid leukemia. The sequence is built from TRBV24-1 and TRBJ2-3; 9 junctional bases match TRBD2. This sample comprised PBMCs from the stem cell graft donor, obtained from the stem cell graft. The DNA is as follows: TGTGCCACCAGTGGGGGACTAGCAACAGATACGCAGTATTTT. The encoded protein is CATSGGLATDTQYF.